This TCR beta chain was retrieved from a study of cytomegalovirus exposure and HLA in healthy donors. The PCR contained 60 Vbeta and 13 Jbeta primers. Method: immunoSEQ multiplex PCR; TCRdb's copy keeps in-frame clones and lacks some. The sample consists of about 78,000 clones, 72% of them appearing once. Looked up from germline, CDR1 is SGHRS and CDR2 is YFSETQ. The CDR3 is made up of 16 amino acids. V gave up 4 bases and J gave up 7 bases; unmatched junction bases: 5. Sequencing was performed on PBMCs. This sequence joins TRBV5-1 and TRBJ2-2; 15 bases line up with TRBD2. The sequence derives from a middle-aged woman in good health and CMV-seropositive. The CDR3 region has the DNA TGCGCCAGCAGCGATGGACTAGCGGGGGGGCACGGGGAGCTGTTTTTT. Protein product: CASSDGLAGGHGELFF.